A selection of T cell receptor beta chains follows, all from one sample in a study of blood T cell repertoires in COVID-19. Sequenced by immunoSEQ multiplex PCR; TCRdb stores in-frame clones only, minus some. This table holds under 250,000 clones, approximately 87% found once. Sequenced sample: peripheral blood. These receptors were taken from a man between 60 and 70 years old with acute or convalescent COVID-19. Each CDR3 is given with its conserved first and last residue. The D gene is left open where the match is weak. A row's size may be missing; if present it is once, few, many or a size class.

J gene | V gene | clone size | D gene | CDR3 DNA | CDR3 protein
TRBJ2-7 | TRBV7-8 | . | . | TGTGCCAGCAGCTTAACGGAGGCTACCTACTACGAGCAGTACTTC | CASSLTEATYYEQYF
TRBJ2-3 | TRBV2 | . | . | TGTGCCAGCAGTGTAGTCAGGGGAGGGTTGCCTAGCACAGATACGCAGTATTTT | CASSVVRGGLPSTDTQYF
TRBJ2-1 | TRBV11-2 | . | TRBD2 | TGTGCCAGCAGCTTAGTGGCTAGCGGGAGCCTTGGGCAGTTCTTC | CASSLVASGSLGQFF
TRBJ1-6 | TRBV27 | . | . | TGTGCCAGCAGTTTAGTTGCCGCCAGCTCCTATAATTCACCCCTCCACTTT | CASSLVAASSYNSPLHF
TRBJ1-2 | TRBV4-3 | . | TRBD1 | TGCGCCAGCAGCCAAGAACTCGGCAGGGGGATGCATGGCTACACCTTC | CASSQELGRGMHGYTF
TRBJ1-1 | TRBV30 | . | . | TGTGCCTGGAGTCCGGACAGGAACACTGAAGCTTTCTTT | CAWSPDRNTEAFF
TRBJ2-7 | TRBV14 | . | . | TGTGCCAGCAGCCAAGCCCTAGACAGAACATACGAGCAGTACTTC | CASSQALDRTYEQYF
TRBJ1-1 | TRBV7-2 | few | . | TGTGCCAGCAGTCCCGGGCCGGGGAGCACTGAAGCTTTCTTT | CASSPGPGSTEAFF
TRBJ2-3 | TRBV28 | once | . | TGTGCCAGCAGTTTAGGTGCTAGCGCTAGCACAGATACGCAGTATTTT | CASSLGASASTDTQYF
TRBJ2-1 | TRBV4-1 | . | TRBD1 | TGCGCCAGCAGCCAAGGACAGGGGGGATACAATGAGCAGTTCTTC | CASSQGQGGYNEQFF
TRBJ1-1 | TRBV5-1 | . | . | TGCGCCAGCAGCTCGATCGGGGTACTGAACACTGAAGCTTTCTTT | CASSSIGVLNTEAFF
TRBJ2-2 | TRBV4-3 | . | . | TGCGCCAGCAGCCAAGAGAGGGGGTATCAGGCCGGGGAGCTGTTTTTT | CASSQERGYQAGELFF
TRBJ2-4 | TRBV11-3 | . | . | TGTGCCAGCAGCCACCGGACTAAGGAAAACATTCAGTACTTC | CASSHRTKENIQYF
TRBJ1-4 | TRBV4-3 | . | . | TGCGCCAGCAGCCAAGCCCGGCCGGGGGGTTTGGGTCCTAATGAAAAACTGTTTTTT | CASSQARPGGLGPNEKLFF
TRBJ1-4 | TRBV7-6 | . | . | TGTGCCAGCAGCTCCTTTTCTAATGAAAAACTGTTTTTT | CASSSFSNEKLFF
TRBJ1-5 | TRBV5-1 | . | TRBD1 | TGCGCCAGCAGCCTGGACAGGGGCGAGGATCAGCCCCAGCATTTT | CASSLDRGEDQPQHF
TRBJ2-7 | TRBV7-3 | . | TRBD2 | TGTGCCAGCAGCTTGGGAGGGAGGGAGTACGAAGAGCAGTACTTC | CASSLGGREYEEQYF
TRBJ1-6 | TRBV4-1 | . | . | TGCGCCAGCAGCCAAGACAGGGGCCTTGCACCCCTCCACTTT | CASSQDRGLAPLHF
TRBJ1-3 | TRBV7-9 | . | . | TGTGCCAGCAGCTTGGCAGGAAAGTCTGGAAACACCATATATTTT | CASSLAGKSGNTIYF
TRBJ2-2 | TRBV9 | . | . | TGTGCCAGCAGCGTGGGGGGGCTGGCCACCGGGGAGCTGTTTTTT | CASSVGGLATGELFF
TRBJ1-1 | TRBV18 | . | . | TGTGCCAGCTCACCCTGGTCGGGGGGCACTGAAGCTTTCTTT | CASSPWSGGTEAFF
TRBJ2-3 | TRBV5-4 | . | . | TGTGCCAGCAGCATCCCCGGAGACAGTCTCTCAGATACGCAGTATTTT | CASSIPGDSLSDTQYF
TRBJ2-1 | TRBV10-3 | . | TRBD2 | TGTGCCATTACTAGCGGGATCTACAATGAGCAGTTCTTC | CAITSGIYNEQFF
TRBJ2-7 | TRBV7-6 | . | . | TGTGCCAGCAGCTCAAGGGTCCAGGGGCAGGGAGAGCAGTACTTC | CASSSRVQGQGEQYF
TRBJ1-1 | TRBV10-3 | . | . | TGTGCCATCAGTGATCGAGGTCCAGGGGAAAGAACTGAAGCTTTCTTT | CAISDRGPGERTEAFF
TRBJ2-5 | TRBV9 | . | TRBD2 | TGTGCCAGCAGCGAGACCGGGACTAGCGGGGGGCAAGAGACCCAGTACTTC | CASSETGTSGGQETQYF
TRBJ2-4 | TRBV6-5 | . | TRBD1 | TGTGCCAGCACTGGGACAGGGCAAAACATTCAGTACTTC | CASTGTGQNIQYF
TRBJ2-7 | TRBV28 | . | . | TGTGCCAGCAGTTACTGGAGCTACGAGCAGTACTTC | CASSYWSYEQYF
TRBJ1-5 | TRBV4-1 | . | TRBD1 | TGCGCCAGCAGCCAGAGGGGGCACATCAATCAGCCCCAGCATTTT | CASSQRGHINQPQHF
TRBJ1-1 | TRBV5-4 | once | . | TGTGCCAGCAGCCCAAACATCCGGGGTACTGAAGCTTTCTTT | CASSPNIRGTEAFF
TRBJ1-3 | TRBV10-3 | . | . | TGTGCCATCAAAGGGACAAGTTATAACACCATATATTTT | CAIKGTSYNTIYF
TRBJ2-3 | TRBV28 | few | . | TGTGCCAGCAGCCAAACTAGGTCGTACACAGATACGCAGTATTTT | CASSQTRSYTDTQYF
TRBJ1-1 | TRBV7-3 | . | . | TGTGCCAGCAGCTTATCCGGGCCAGGGAAGACTGAAGCTTTCTTT | CASSLSGPGKTEAFF
TRBJ2-7 | TRBV4-3 | . | TRBD1 | TGCGCCAGCAGCCAAGAAGTAGGTGGACAGGGCGCCGAGCAGTACTTC | CASSQEVGGQGAEQYF
TRBJ2-1 | TRBV6-6 | . | . | TGTGCCAGCAGTTATAAGAGTTTTAATGAGCAGTTCTTC | CASSYKSFNEQFF
TRBJ2-4 | TRBV9 | . | TRBD2 | TGTGCCAGCAGCGTAGGGCCGGCTAGCGGGAGGGCCAAAAACATTCAGTACTTC | CASSVGPASGRAKNIQYF
TRBJ2-1 | TRBV6-2/TRBV6-3 | . | TRBD1 | TGTGCCAGCAGTTGGACAGGTTACAATGAGCAGTTCTTC | CASSWTGYNEQFF
TRBJ1-2 | TRBV28 | . | TRBD1 | TGTGCCAGCAGTTTATATTCAGGGGGCCACTATGGCTACACCTTC | CASSLYSGGHYGYTF
TRBJ2-5 | TRBV7-2 | . | . | TGTGCCAGCAGCTGGGCAGGGGAAGAGACCCAGTACTTC | CASSWAGEETQYF
TRBJ2-1 | TRBV5-1 | . | . | TGCGCCAGCAGCGACAGCTCCTACAATGAGCAGTTCTTC | CASSDSSYNEQFF
TRBJ2-1 | TRBV19 | . | TRBD2 | TGTGCCAGTAGTATAGGTCGAGCGGGGGAGCAGTTCTTC | CASSIGRAGEQFF
TRBJ1-2 | TRBV6-5 | . | . | TGTGCCAGCAGTTACAGGACTCCTAATAGTCAGGGCTACACCTTC | CASSYRTPNSQGYTF
TRBJ2-3 | TRBV11-1 | . | TRBD2 | TGTGCCAGCAGCTTAGCGCGCCAGCGGGAGGGGATCACCACAGATACGCAGTATTTT | CASSLARQREGITTDTQYF
TRBJ1-4 | TRBV11-3 | . | TRBD1 | TGTGCCAGCAGCCTATTGACAGGGATTAATGAAAAACTGTTTTTT | CASSLLTGINEKLFF
TRBJ1-2 | TRBV13 | . | . | TGTGCCAGCAGCCCCCGACACCTTGACGAATATGGCTACACCTTC | CASSPRHLDEYGYTF
TRBJ2-7 | TRBV4-3 | . | . | TGCGCCAGCAGCCAAGATTCGGGGGACAGCCAGTACTTC | CASSQDSGDSQYF
TRBJ1-1 | TRBV10-3 | few | . | TGTGCCATCAAGGGCCCCCGGACAGCCCCATCTGAAGCTTTCTTT | CAIKGPRTAPSEAFF
TRBJ2-1 | TRBV5-8 | . | . | TGTGCCGCCCTGGGGGGTGCGGCGTCCTACAATGAGCAGTTCTTC | CAALGGAASYNEQFF
TRBJ2-7 | TRBV18 | . | TRBD1 | TGTGCCAGCTCGGACCGGGACAGACGCTACGAGCAGTACTTC | CASSDRDRRYEQYF
TRBJ1-6 | TRBV4-1 | . | . | TGCGCCAGCAGCCAATTCACCGGGACAAATAATTCACCCCTCCACTTT | CASSQFTGTNNSPLHF
TRBJ2-2 | TRBV5-3 | . | . | TGTGCCAGAAGCTCCGGCGCGGGCCCGAACACCGGGGAGCTGTTTTTT | CARSSGAGPNTGELFF